The 11 T cell receptor beta chains reported below all come from one sample, sequenced in a study of T cell responses to AZD1222 COVID-19 vaccine. The repertoire was sequenced with immunoSEQ multiplex PCR; TCRdb's copy has only in-frame clones and lacks some. Among fewer than 200,000 clones listed, just over 90% were seen once. Here the sequenced sample was peripheral blood, taken on day 0 of AZD1222 vaccination. The receptor set was obtained from an adult in good health.

The V and J genes are TRBV11-3 and TRBJ2-3; maybe TRBD1 (6 bases). The V end lost 3 bases, the J end lost 1 base, and 8 bases lay between the germline ends. Germline CDR1 is SGHNT and CDR2 is YENEEA. This CDR3 has 14 amino acids. CDR3: CASSLNRGTDTQYF. The CDR3 coding sequence is TGTGCCAGCAGCTTGAACAGGGGCACAGATACGCAGTATTTT. The whole variable domain, remainder taken from reference TRBV11-3 and TRBJ2-3, is EAGVVQSPRYKIIEKKQPVAFWCNPISGHNTLYWYLQNLGQGPELLIRYENEEAVDDSQLPKDRFSAERLKGVDSTLKIQPAELGDSAVYLCASSLNRGTDTQYFGPGTRLTVL.

J is TRBJ1-2 and V is TRBV6-5; no definite D call. The CDR3 sequence is 14 residues long. The germline gives CDR1 MNHEY, CDR2 SVGAGI. V was clipped by 2 bases and J by 5 bases, with 12 bases between them. Here the CDR3 reads CASSYAGSRYGYTF. CDR3 nucleotides: TGTGCCAGCAGTTACGCAGGATCTAGATATGGCTACACCTTC.

This clone was observed once. This sequence joins TRBV11-1 and TRBJ1-2; D is perhaps TRBD1 (6 bases). The CDR3 consists of 14 residues. Germline lookup yields CDR1 SGHAT and CDR2 FQDESV (reference sequence). V was trimmed by 3 bases and J by 7 bases, leaving 15 bases between them. CDR3 coding DNA: TGTGCCAGCAGCTTTCTACAGGGATCGGGTGGCTACACCTTC. Translation gives CASSFLQGSGGYTF.

This chain connects TRBV19 to TRBJ2-7; D unclear. The length of the CDR3 is 14 residues. Germline V gene lookup returns CDR1 LNHDA and CDR2 SQIVND (reference sequence). The germline V and J ends were trimmed by 7 bases and 6 bases, with 19 bases remaining between them. CDR3 DNA sequence: TGTGCCAGTACTCCAAGGGCTAGAGGCTCCGAGCAGTACTTC. Translating gives CASTPRARGSEQYF.

This chain connects TRBV6-5 to TRBJ2-5; 9 bases agree with TRBD1. CDR3 size: 14 residues. Looked up from germline, CDR1 is MNHEY and CDR2 is SVGAGI. The trim removed 6 bases at V and 5 bases at J, leaving 7 bases unmatched. The CDR3 coding sequence is TGTGCCAGCAGCAGGGACAGGGTAACGGAGACCCAGTACTTC. It is translated as CASSRDRVTETQYF.

V usage is TRBV25-1 and J usage is TRBJ1-2; D might be TRBD1 (5 bases). CDR1 and CDR2 (germline): MGHDK, SYGVNS. CDR3 length: 13 amino acids. Trimming cost V 7 bases and J 7 bases, with 16 bases left between them. Here the CDR3 DNA reads TGTGCCAGCAATAGGGGCTCCGGGAGTGGCTACACCTTC. Translated, it gives CASNRGSGSGYTF.

The J gene is TRBJ1-2, the V gene TRBV7-2; the match to TRBD1 covers 10 bases. V gave up 3 bases and J gave up 2 bases; unmatched junction bases: 6. The CDR3 extends over 16 amino acids. Germline assignment: CDR1 SGHTA and CDR2 FQGNSA. The CDR3 region has the DNA TGTGCCAGCAGCTTCTACGGACAGGGGGTCAACTATGGCTACACCTTC. This encodes CASSFYGQGVNYGYTF.

This chain joins TRBV7-6 and TRBJ1-1; D is undetermined. Germline V CDR1 and CDR2: SGHVS, FNYEAQ. Between the trimmed V and J ends, which lost 5 bases and 2 bases, there was a span of 9 bases. The CDR3 length is 13 residues. The CDR3 nucleotides read TGTGCCAGCAGCCCAAACGGCAACACTGAAGCTTTCTTT. Translation: CASSPNGNTEAFF.

CDR3 residues: CASSHGSAGELFF. CDR3 coding DNA: TGTGCCAGCAGCCACGGGTCGGCCGGGGAGCTGTTTTTT. V usage is TRBV3-1 (or the pseudogene TRBV3-2) and J usage is TRBJ2-2, with D unclear. Germline values: CDR1 LGHDT, CDR2 YNNKEL (reference sequence). The CDR3 totals 13 residues. Trimming cost V 3 bases and J 6 bases, with 8 bases left between them.

The chain uses TRBV15 and TRBJ1-1; 12 nucleotides agree with TRBD1. The length of the CDR3 is 12 residues. Trimming took 2 bases from V and 12 from J; bases not matched to a gene: 1. Germline V gene sequence: CDR1 LNHNV, CDR2 YYDKDF (reference sequence). This chain's CDR3 is CATSRWDRGPFF. As DNA, the CDR3 is TGTGCCACCAGCAGATGGGACAGGGGGCCTTTCTTT.

The V call is TRBV29-1, the J call TRBJ2-7; D not certain. In germline, CDR1 is SQVTM, CDR2 ANQGSEA. V was shortened by 4 bases and J by 5 bases, with 6 bases between the two germline ends. This CDR3 region has 10 residues. CDR3: CSVAEDEQYF. The DNA for the CDR3 is TGCAGCGTTGCAGAGGACGAGCAGTACTTC.